This T cell receptor (beta chain) was retrieved from a study of Ad26.COV2.S vaccination and SARS-CoV-2 variants. Method: immunoSEQ multiplex PCR; TCRdb's copy keeps in-frame clones and lacks some. Here the sample spans around 300,000 clones, roughly 90% being singletons. V lost 5 bases and J 1 base, leaving 9 bases between the germline ends. This CDR3 is 13 amino acids long. The V gene's germline CDR1 is SGHTA and CDR2 FQGNSA. Treatment given: roughly 19 received Ad26.COV2.S at low or high dose, single or two shots; about 5 received placebo; per-sample allocation not given. Collection of samples fell on day 63 after the first vaccine or placebo injection.

This rearrangement joins TRBV7-2 to TRBJ2-7; possible D gene TRBD1, 6 bases. The starting material was peripheral blood, obtained in a trial of Ad26.COV2.S vaccine versus placebo. The clonotype originates from a person aged 18-65 years who received the Ad26.COV2.S COVID-19 vaccine or a placebo. The CDR3 spells CASSPGQSYEQYF. In DNA, the CDR3 is TGTGCCAGCAGCCCAGGACAGTCCTACGAGCAGTACTTC.